The source of this T cell receptor beta chain is a study of shared clonotypes between healthy human individuals. The study's findings and limits: Few donors restricted represented genetic and exposure-history diversity.

Notes on this clone: Its antigen is currently unknown.

Original processing methods: Owing to the provision of junction-only sequences devoid of quality scores by immunoSEQ, filtering differed. Clones were sequenced by immunoSEQ multiplex PCR, and TCRdb holds only the in-frame ones, with some missing. The DNA gave D and trimming, while V, J and clone size come from that table. The sample gives about 2.4 million clones, 90% to 95% of which show up once; 0.35% to 0.45% is in the top ten. From germline, CDR1 is WSHSY and CDR2 SAAADI. There are 13 residues in the CDR3. Trimming stripped 6 bases from V and 3 bases from J, with 12 bases between. The V and J genes are TRBV10-2 and TRBJ2-7, with a tentative D call TRBD2 (5 bases). The sequence was collected from a young man in good health. Some clones in this sample may be carry-over from other donors' samples. Material: naive CD4+ T cells from PBMCs. Subset: CD45RA+ positively selected. The DNA for the CDR3 is TGCGCCAGCAGCTCCGCCGGGGTCTACGAGCAGTACTTC. Its translation is CASSSAGVYEQYF.